This record concerns one T cell receptor beta chain sequence. What it binds is unknown. Treatment: roughly 11-day PBMC culture with coronavirus spike peptide pools or control peptides (ViraFEST assay). Gathering of the CD4+ T cells, from the unexposed donor, took place before the COVID-19 pandemic (2011-2018). Cultured CD4+ T-cell DNA underwent Oncomine TCR Beta short-read sequencing. The template was genomic DNA from cultured CD4+ T cells. TCRdb ran MiXCR on the PCR reads and lists one entry per CDR3 protein. This table has 9,000 to 13,000 distinct CDR3 sequences, about 32% appearing once. From germline, CDR1 is SGHTA and CDR2 FQGNSA. The length of the CDR3 is 15 residues. With V trimmed by 5 bases and J by 7 bases, 11 bases remained unmatched. The source of the sample is a study of vaccination and CD4 T cells after COVID-19. Overall study context: Culture controls were given either a CEFX pool, an HIV-1 Nef pool, or no peptide.

The sequence came from a human donor in good health. Sequencing was performed on CD4+ T cells from blood, cultured in vitro. The chain couples TRBV7-2 to TRBJ1-5; 7 positions agree with TRBD1. The CDR3 sequence is CASSRTQGVEQPQHF. The CDR3 DNA is TGTGCCAGCAGCCGTACCCAGGGGGTAGAACAGCCCCAGCATTTT.